This T cell receptor (beta chain) was recorded in a study of blood T cells in healthy people across ages. Findings of the study overall: CMV status of donors was not determined, possibly confounding expanded clonotype changes. Using unsorted PBMCs precluded a conclusive naive versus antigen-experienced comparison.

This CDR3 is 14 amino acids long. CDR1 is SNHLY, CDR2 FYNNEI, per germline. Trimming removed 4 bases at V and 6 bases at J, with 12 bases between. To note about this clonotype: What it binds is not known.

A sample-barcoded 5' primer and a J-beta primer mix were used in a second PCR of roughly 7 to 11 cycles. Each CDR3 protein gets one entry after TCRdb re-called the 5' RACE reads with MiXCR. The sample holds 1 million or so distinct CDR3 sequences, 35% to 50% seen once. This chain joins TRBV2 and TRBJ1-4, with D perhaps TRBD1 (5 bases). This TCR was recovered from a woman aged 55-69 years in good health. Sequencing was carried out using blood. In nucleotides, the CDR3 is TGTGCCAGCAGTGCGGGTGGGGCCCATGAAAAACTGTTTTTT. Amino acid sequence: CASSAGGAHEKLFF.